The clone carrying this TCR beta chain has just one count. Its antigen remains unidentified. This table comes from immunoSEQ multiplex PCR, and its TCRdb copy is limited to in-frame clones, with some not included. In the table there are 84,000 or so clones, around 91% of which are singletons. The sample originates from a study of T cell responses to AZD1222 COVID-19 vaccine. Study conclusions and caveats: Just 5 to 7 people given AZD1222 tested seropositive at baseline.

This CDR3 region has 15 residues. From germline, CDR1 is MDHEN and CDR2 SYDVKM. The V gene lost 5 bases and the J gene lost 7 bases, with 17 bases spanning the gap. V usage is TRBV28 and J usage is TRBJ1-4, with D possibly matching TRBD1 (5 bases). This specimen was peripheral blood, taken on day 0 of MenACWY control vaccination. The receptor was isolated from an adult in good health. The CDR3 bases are TGTGCCAGCAGTCCTGCGCGGGGGGGAGGTGAAAAACTGTTTTTT. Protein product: CASSPARGGGEKLFF.